This TCR beta chain was documented in a study of OX40 agonist ivuxolimab in advanced cancers. The germline V gene encodes CDR1 LGHNA and CDR2 YNFKEQ. CDR3 length: 15 amino acids. The V gene lost 1 base and the J gene lost 8 bases, with 14 bases spanning the gap. Using immunoSEQ multiplex PCR, the repertoire was profiled, and TCRdb retains in-frame clones only, with some absent. The top ten clones hold about a fifth of a sample with 30,000 to 45,000 clones, around 80% of them seen once. The V call is TRBV4-2, the J call TRBJ1-4; perhaps TRBD1 as D (6 bases). The clonotype originates from an adult with an advanced solid tumor such as melanoma, head and neck, liver or kidney cancer. The source was CD4+ or CD8+ T cells sorted from blood, collected in a trial of the OX40 agonist ivuxolimab. CDR3 region: CASSQARGAGEKLFF. CDR3 sequence (DNA): TGTGCCAGCAGCCAAGCGAGGGGGGCTGGGGAAAAACTGTTTTTT.